This T cell receptor (beta chain) appears in the sequencing data of a study of blood T cell repertoires in COVID-19. Study-level background: The cDNA or gDNA used as material had been derived from T cells, B-cell-depleted T cells, or PBMCs.

Sequencing used immunoSEQ multiplex PCR; TCRdb keeps in-frame clones, though not all of them. This repertoire shows over 200,000 clones, around 83% found once; its top ten account for over 2%. The sample consisted of peripheral blood. This TCR was sampled from a man in his forties who had recovered from COVID-19.

CDR3 loop: CASSLTGTRPLNEQFF. DNA for the CDR3: TGCGCCAGCAGCTTGACAGGGACTAGACCCCTCAATGAGCAGTTCTTC. V is TRBV5-1 and J is TRBJ2-1; 8 bases agree with TRBD2. V shed 1 base and J 6 bases; nucleotides not matched to a gene: 9. The CDR3 is 16 residues long. The germline V gene encodes CDR1 SGHRS and CDR2 YFSETQ.